These 14 T cell receptor beta chains came from one sample sequenced in a study of shared clonotypes between healthy human individuals. TCRdb's copy holds only in-frame clones and misses some; the assay was immunoSEQ multiplex PCR. The data contain about 1.5 million clones, approximately 98% of them singletons. Sequencing was done on a sample of naive CD4+ T cells sorted from blood. Indicated subset: CD45RA+ positively selected. These receptors all stem from a man aged 25 to 40 in good health.

In DNA form, the CDR3 reads TGTGCCAGCAGTTACAAACCGGGACAGGGAACCGAGCAGTACTTC. As protein: CASSYKPGQGTEQYF. The chain has TRBV6-5 and TRBJ2-7, with 9 bases lining up with TRBD1. Per germline, CDR1 MNHEY and CDR2 SVGAGI. V trimming: 2 bases; J trimming: 6 bases; junction bases outside the gene matches: 8. The CDR3 sequence is 15 residues long.

The chain recombines TRBV25-1 with TRBJ2-7; 10 bases align to TRBD2. CDR3 length equals 14 residues. CDR1 and CDR2 from the germline V gene are MGHDK and SYGVNS. The ends lost 9 bases at V and 7 bases at J; junction bases unmatched: 12. The CDR3, as DNA: TGTGCCAGTAAGGGGCTAGCGGGAGTAGGAGAGCAGTACTTC. Protein sequence: CASKGLAGVGEQYF.

The chain combines TRBV29-1 with TRBJ2-7; D is undetermined. Trimming took off 5 bases at V and 4 bases at J, with 12 bases between the two ends. The CDR3 contains 12 residues. CDR1 SQVTM and CDR2 ANQGSEA come from the germline V gene. CDR3 residues: CSVLVVGYEQYF. Here the CDR3 DNA reads TGCAGCGTTCTCGTGGTTGGATACGAGCAGTACTTC.

The chain is built from TRBV2 and TRBJ2-7; 10 positions match TRBD1. Germline V gene sequence: CDR1 SNHLY, CDR2 FYNNEI. V shed 8 bases, J shed 4 bases, and the junction held 5 bases outside the gene matches. This CDR3 region has 13 residues. CDR3 DNA: TGTGCCAGCGGGGGACAGGGGAAATACGAGCAGTACTTC. Amino acids: CASGGQGKYEQYF.

The chain carries TRBV29-1 and TRBJ2-7; 11 nucleotides match TRBD2. Losses at the gene ends were 4 bases for V and 2 bases for J; bases not matched to a gene: 19. Germline lookup yields CDR1 SQVTM and CDR2 ANQGSEA. CDR3 length equals 19 residues. The CDR3 sequence: CSVATQQGIGLAGPYEQYF. Here the CDR3 DNA reads TGCAGCGTTGCCACTCAACAGGGAATAGGACTAGCGGGTCCCTACGAGCAGTACTTC.

The V call is TRBV6-4, the J call TRBJ2-5; 7 bases align to TRBD1. The germline CDR1 and CDR2 sequences are MRHNA and SNTAGT. This CDR3 region has 15 residues. After removal of 4 bases from V and 5 bases from J, the junction contained 10 bases not matched to a gene. As DNA, the CDR3 is TGTGCCAGCAGTGGGTTGAGGGGGCGAGGGGAGACCCAGTACTTC. As protein: CASSGLRGRGETQYF.

The rearrangement links TRBV5-6 to TRBJ2-1; TRBD1 is a possible D gene (5 bases). Germline V lookup: CDR1 SGHDT, CDR2 YYEEEE. V lost 1 base and J lost 6, with 14 bases in between. The length of the CDR3 is 15 residues. The CDR3 region is CASSLRITGTNEQFF. For the CDR3, the DNA is TGTGCCAGCAGCTTGCGGATTACAGGCACCAATGAGCAGTTCTTC. Full variable domain (rest looked up from reference TRBV5-6 and TRBJ2-1): DAGVTQSPTHLIKTRGQQVTLRCSPKSGHDTVSWYQQALGQGPQFIFQYYEEEERQRGNFPDRFSGHQFPNYSSELNVNALLLGDSALYLCASSLRITGTNEQFFGPGTRLTVL.

The rearrangement links TRBV9 to TRBJ1-1; D call uncertain. Germline CDR1 and CDR2: SGDLS and YYNGEE. This CDR3 contains 14 residues. V was trimmed by 1 base and J by 2 bases, leaving 9 bases between them. In DNA, the CDR3 is TGTGCCAGCAGCGTACAGCCGGGAAACACTGAAGCTTTCTTT. Amino acid sequence: CASSVQPGNTEAFF.

The chain recombines TRBV18 with TRBJ1-1; no clear D. This CDR3 contains 14 residues. V was shortened by 2 bases and J by 4 bases, with 11 bases between the two germline ends. Germline CDR1 and CDR2: KGHSH and LQKENI. CDR3 sequence: CASSPTSASTEAFF. CDR3 nucleotide sequence: TGTGCCAGCTCACCAACCTCCGCGAGCACTGAAGCTTTCTTT.

The chain is built from TRBV4-1 and TRBJ2-2, with TRBD2 identical over 8 bases. The CDR3 extends over 16 amino acids. Germline values: CDR1 MGHRA, CDR2 YSYEKL. The V and J ends lost 0 bases and 7 bases, in that order; junction bases with no gene match: 7. The CDR3 spells CASSQDPSGRGGELFF. CDR3 nucleotide sequence: TGCGCCAGCAGCCAAGATCCCAGCGGGAGAGGCGGGGAGCTGTTTTTT.

The chain carries TRBV28 and TRBJ2-7; perhaps TRBD2 as D (6 bases). The CDR3 runs to 12 residues. The germline V gene encodes CDR1 MDHEN and CDR2 SYDVKM. Trimming removed 1 base from V and 9 bases from J, with 10 bases in between. The CDR3 bases are TGTGCCAGCAGTTTATCGGAGGGCAGGCAGTACTTC. This sequence encodes CASSLSEGRQYF.

V usage is TRBV7-2 and J usage is TRBJ1-5; TRBD1 agrees at 7 bases. V trimming: 2 bases; J trimming: 6 bases; junction bases outside the gene matches: 4. This CDR3 has 14 amino acids. Germline V gene data show CDR1 as SGHTA and CDR2 as FQGNSA. The CDR3 loop reads CASSLRGRGQPQHF. As DNA, the CDR3 is TGTGCCAGCAGCTTAAGGGGGCGCGGTCAGCCCCAGCATTTT. The full variable domain, rest sourced from reference TRBV7-2 and TRBJ1-5, is GAGVSQSPSNKVTEKGKDVELRCDPISGHTALYWYRQSLGQGLEFLIYFQGNSAPDKSGLPSDRFSAERTGGSVSTLTIQRTQQEDSAVYLCASSLRGRGQPQHFGDGTRLSIL.

The chain joins TRBV25-1 to TRBJ2-7; D might be TRBD1 or TRBD2, each matching 6 bases. The CDR3 is 16 residues long. Trimming took off 5 bases at V and 5 bases at J, with 22 bases between the two ends. Germline V gene sequence: CDR1 MGHDK, CDR2 SYGVNS. Here the CDR3 reads CASSPVGGRGRNEQYF. The CDR3 nucleotides read TGTGCCAGCAGTCCGGTGGGGGGCAGGGGCCGGAACGAGCAGTACTTC.

The V and J genes are TRBV4-2 and TRBJ2-3, with 14 positions matching TRBD2. The CDR3 loop spans 19 amino acids. The V gene end was trimmed by 3 bases and the J gene end by 6 bases; junction bases not matched to a gene: 14. Germline V gene sequence: CDR1 LGHNA, CDR2 YNFKEQ. The CDR3 sequence: CASSHQGLTSGRVGDTQYF. As DNA, the CDR3 is TGTGCCAGCAGCCACCAGGGGCTGACTAGCGGGAGGGTAGGTGATACGCAGTATTTT.